These 14 T cell receptor beta chains originate from one sample sequenced in a study of blood T cell repertoires in COVID-19. Sequencing used immunoSEQ multiplex PCR; TCRdb keeps in-frame clones, though not all of them. The table has 150,000 or so clones, 85% seen once. Sequenced input: peripheral blood. The receptor source for this set is a human donor with acute or convalescent COVID-19. The donor label of this sample is uncertain.

This chain joins TRBV10-3 and TRBJ1-5, with D perhaps TRBD1 (5 bases). The CDR3 has 15 residues. Germline V gives CDR1 ENHRY, CDR2 SYGVKD. The V end was cut by 6 bases, the J end by 1 base, with 13 bases between. CDR3 loop: CAIRPGLESNQPQHF. Here the CDR3 DNA reads TGTGCCATCAGACCAGGGCTTGAAAGCAATCAGCCCCAGCATTTT.

The rearrangement links TRBV2 to TRBJ1-5; 7 bases match TRBD1. With V trimmed by 6 bases and J by 3 bases, 5 bases remained unmatched. The CDR3 totals 14 residues. CDR1 is SNHLY and CDR2 is FYNNEI in the germline V gene. This chain's CDR3 is CASSPDRYNQPQHF. The CDR3 DNA reads TGTGCCAGCAGCCCGGACAGGTACAATCAGCCCCAGCATTTT.

This chain connects TRBV27 to TRBJ1-2, with D hard to call. V gave up 0 bases and J gave up 4 bases, with 30 bases separating them. This CDR3 is 21 amino acids long. CDR1 MNHEY and CDR2 SMNVEV come from the germline V gene (reference sequence). The CDR3 spells CASSLSPRFWMTRATGYGYTF. The DNA of the CDR3 is TGTGCCAGCAGTTTATCCCCCCGGTTCTGGATGACTAGGGCGACCGGCTATGGCTACACCTTC.

V is TRBV5-1 and J is TRBJ1-1; TRBD1 aligns across 7 bases. The CDR3 has 13 amino acids. Trimming took 5 bases from V and 4 from J; bases not matched to a gene: 5. Germline V CDR1 and CDR2: SGHRS, YFSETQ. CDR3 bases: TGCGCCAGCAGTTCGACAGGGATCACTGAAGCTTTCTTT. As protein: CASSSTGITEAFF.

V and J are TRBV14 and TRBJ2-1, with D perhaps matching TRBD1 (6 bases). The CDR3 covers 12 residues. V lost 3 bases and J lost 10, with 10 bases in between. Per the germline V gene, CDR1 is SGHDN and CDR2 is FVKESK. CDR3 amino acids: CASSHLTGEQFF. In DNA, the CDR3 is TGTGCCAGCAGCCACCTGACAGGAGAGCAGTTCTTC.

The chain carries TRBV19 and TRBJ2-5; weak D call: TRBD1 (5 bases). V was shortened by 3 bases and J by 6 bases, with 14 bases between the two germline ends. Germline CDR1 reads LNHDA; CDR2 reads SQIVND (reference sequence). This CDR3 spans 14 amino acids. CDR3 bases: TGTGCCAGTAGTATTCAGGGCGAAGGGAAGACCCAGTACTTC. Translating it yields CASSIQGEGKTQYF.

This clone was detected only a few times. The chain recombines TRBV29-1 with TRBJ2-1; D unclear. The CDR3 contains 12 residues. Germline CDR1 and CDR2: SQVTM and ANQGSEA. Between the trimmed V and J ends, which lost 7 bases and 8 bases, there was a span of 15 bases. DNA for the CDR3: TGCAGCGGCTCGGCAGGTCTCGATGAGCAGTTCTTC. It translates to CSGSAGLDEQFF.

This clone was observed a single time. This rearrangement joins TRBV7-8 to TRBJ1-1; TRBD1 aligns across 9 bases. The length of the CDR3 is 15 residues. Trimming cost V 1 base and J 1 base; bases outside gene matches: 1. From germline, CDR1 is SGHVS and CDR2 FQNEAQ. DNA of the CDR3: TGTGCCAGCAGCTTAGAGGGACAGGGGAACACTGAAGCTTTCTTT. Its protein is CASSLEGQGNTEAFF.

CDR3 amino acids: CASSPGTGGGYTF. The CDR3 DNA sequence: TGTGCCAGCAGTCCAGGGACAGGGGGTGGCTACACCTTC. V and J are TRBV28 and TRBJ1-2; 11 bases align to TRBD1. This CDR3 comprises 13 residues. The V gene's germline CDR1 is MDHEN and CDR2 SYDVKM. The ends lost 5 bases at V and 7 bases at J; junction bases unmatched: 3.

DNA for the CDR3: TGTGCCAGAAGCCGAACAGGACATGAAGCTTTCTTT. This encodes CARSRTGHEAFF. The chain employs TRBV5-3 and TRBJ1-1; weak D call: TRBD1 (5 bases). TRBV5-3 carries the ORF label, with uncertain function. This CDR3 spans 12 amino acids. The V end lost 4 bases, the J end lost 7 bases, and 11 bases lay between the germline ends.

The V call is TRBV7-2, the J call TRBJ1-3; D not certain. This CDR3 region has 14 residues. V was trimmed by 3 bases and J by 0 bases, leaving 6 bases between them. Germline CDR1 reads SGHTA; CDR2 reads FQGNSA. The CDR3 protein is CASSFTSSGNTIYF. Here the CDR3 DNA reads TGTGCCAGCAGCTTCACGAGCTCTGGAAACACCATATATTTT.

This chain connects TRBV7-2 to TRBJ2-7; 9 bases map to TRBD1. The germline V gene has CDR1 SGHTA and CDR2 FQGNSA. J was trimmed by 5 bases and V by 1 base; bases with no gene match: 6. This CDR3 contains 15 residues. In DNA, the CDR3 is TGTGCCAGCAGCTTAGGGGGGACAGGGAGGAACGAGCAGTACTTC. Residues: CASSLGGTGRNEQYF.

V gene TRBV11-2 combines with J gene TRBJ1-1, with TRBD1 identical over 8 bases. Germline values: CDR1 SGHAT, CDR2 FQNNGV. The CDR3 spans 17 residues. The V and J ends lost 1 base and 2 bases, in that order; junction bases with no gene match: 9. The CDR3 region is CASSLALRPGGNTEAFF. CDR3 coding DNA: TGTGCCAGCAGCTTAGCCCTACGTCCAGGGGGCAACACTGAAGCTTTCTTT.

The chain links TRBV3-1 (or the pseudogene TRBV3-2) to TRBJ1-5; 7 bases fit TRBD1. Germline V lookup: CDR1 LGHDT, CDR2 YNNKEL (reference sequence). This CDR3 has 14 residues. Unmatched junction bases numbered 5, after V lost 3 bases and J lost 6 bases. The CDR3 sequence: CASSHTTGIQPQHF. The DNA of the CDR3 is TGTGCCAGCAGCCACACGACAGGGATTCAGCCCCAGCATTTT.